This entry is about one T cell receptor (beta chain). The V and J ends lost 8 bases and 7 bases respectively, with 14 bases between them. Germline loops: CDR1 MDHEN, CDR2 SYDVKM. The CDR3 length is 13 residues. Clones were sequenced by immunoSEQ multiplex PCR, and TCRdb holds only the in-frame ones, with some missing. The sample comprises approximately 620,000 clones, 97% of which are singletons, and around 0.06% rests with the top ten. The data were obtained in a study of shared clonotypes between healthy human individuals. V gene TRBV28 combines with J gene TRBJ2-2; D not certain. The sample comprised naive CD4+ T cells sorted from blood. Sample subset: CD45RA+ positively selected. The source of this sequence is a woman in her 30s in good health. The CDR3 here is CASYGPGSGELFF. The CDR3 DNA is TGTGCCAGCTATGGGCCGGGCAGCGGGGAGCTGTTTTTT.